Listed below are T cell receptor beta chains from one sample, sequenced in a study of blood T cell repertoires in COVID-19. This table comes from immunoSEQ multiplex PCR, and its TCRdb copy is limited to in-frame clones, with some not included. The sample lists about 81,000 clones, 91% occurring once. Material for sequencing was peripheral blood. Source of these receptors: a woman aged 50 to 60 in a cohort sampled during active COVID-19. Each CDR3 is given with its conserved first and last residue. Fields, in order: V gene, D gene, J gene, clone size, CDR3 protein, CDR3 DNA. A D gene is named only where the DNA matches it firmly. Rows give clone size only sometimes, using once, few, many, or a class for an expanded clone.

TRBV5-5	NA	TRBJ2-7	NA	CASSLGQSQGKQYF	TGTGCCAGCAGCTTGGGGCAGAGCCAGGGGAAGCAGTACTTC
TRBV3-1/TRBV3-2	TRBD2	TRBJ2-7	NA	CASSPPGTASGAGEQYF	TGTGCCAGCAGCCCTCCCGGGACGGCTAGCGGGGCCGGAGAGCAGTACTTC
TRBV11-2	NA	TRBJ2-7	NA	CASSLGLPYEQYF	TGTGCCAGCAGTCTCGGACTGCCCTACGAGCAGTACTTC
TRBV12-3/TRBV12-4	TRBD1	TRBJ2-1	NA	CASRAPGGEQFF	TGTGCCAGCAGAGCTCCAGGGGGTGAGCAGTTCTTC
TRBV11-2	NA	TRBJ2-5	once	CASSARQVQETQYF	TGTGCCAGCAGCGCTAGACAGGTCCAAGAGACCCAGTACTTC
TRBV7-9	NA	TRBJ2-5	once	CASSPSGVRETQYF	TGTGCCAGCAGCCCCTCGGGAGTCCGAGAGACCCAGTACTTC
TRBV30	NA	TRBJ2-1	NA	CAWSAGGSNEQFF	TGTGCCTGGAGTGCCGGGGGTAGCAATGAGCAGTTCTTC
TRBV12-3/TRBV12-4	NA	TRBJ2-1	NA	CASRRSSYNEQFF	TGTGCCAGCAGGCGTAGCTCCTACAATGAGCAGTTCTTC
TRBV4-1	NA	TRBJ1-5	NA	CASSQDGQQPQHF	TGCGCCAGCAGCCAAGATGGGCAGCAGCCCCAGCATTTT
TRBV6-1	NA	TRBJ1-6	NA	CASSDAGIWNSPLHF	TGTGCCAGCAGTGATGCGGGAATCTGGAATTCACCCCTCCACTTT
TRBV7-9	NA	TRBJ1-1	few	CASSLQENTEAFF	TGTGCCAGCAGCTTACAGGAGAACACTGAAGCTTTCTTT
TRBV6-2/TRBV6-3	TRBD2	TRBJ2-2	NA	CASSSASGAHTGELFF	TGTGCCAGCAGTTCCGCTAGCGGGGCTCACACCGGGGAGCTGTTTTTT
TRBV7-9	TRBD1	TRBJ1-3	NA	CASKPRDRRYTIYF	TGTGCCAGCAAACCCCGGGACAGGAGATACACCATATATTTT
TRBV28	NA	TRBJ1-2	NA	CASSLDIRVYGYTF	TGTGCCAGCAGCCTGGACATTCGGGTCTATGGCTACACCTTC
TRBV5-1	TRBD2	TRBJ2-5	NA	CASSRGGARQETQYF	TGCGCCAGCAGCCGCGGGGGGGCCAGACAAGAGACCCAGTACTTC
TRBV5-1	TRBD1	TRBJ2-2	NA	CASSSTGAANTGELFF	TGCGCCAGCAGCTCGACAGGGGCCGCGAACACCGGGGAGCTGTTTTTT
TRBV27	NA	TRBJ2-7	NA	CASSLSLFYEQYF	TGTGCCAGCAGTTTATCCCTGTTCTACGAGCAGTACTTC
TRBV6-5	TRBD1	TRBJ1-2	NA	CASGRQGSLYGYTF	TGTGCCAGCGGACGACAGGGATCGCTCTATGGCTACACCTTC
TRBV6-5	NA	TRBJ1-4	NA	CASSSQGPANEKLFF	TGTGCCAGCAGTTCTCAGGGTCCGGCTAATGAAAAACTGTTTTTT
TRBV6-1	NA	TRBJ1-2	NA	CASSEEGGSAYGYTF	TGTGCCAGCAGTGAAGAAGGAGGGTCGGCCTATGGCTACACCTTC
TRBV6-5	NA	TRBJ1-5	NA	CASRWTADSNQPQHF	TGTGCCAGCAGATGGACAGCAGATAGCAATCAGCCCCAGCATTTT
TRBV5-8	TRBD1	TRBJ2-5	NA	CASFRGDRESQYF	TGTGCCAGCTTCCGTGGGGACAGGGAGTCCCAGTACTTC
TRBV3-1/TRBV3-2	NA	TRBJ2-2	NA	CASSPGDSPFTTGELFF	TGTGCCAGCAGCCCGGGTGACAGTCCGTTTACGACCGGGGAGCTGTTTTTT
TRBV12-3/TRBV12-4	TRBD1	TRBJ2-1	NA	CASSLRGHNEQFF	TGTGCCAGCAGTTTAAGGGGGCACAATGAGCAGTTCTTC
TRBV23-1	TRBD2	TRBJ2-1	NA	CASSQSSSTSGMPYNEQFF	TGCGCCAGCAGTCAATCGTCGTCGACTAGCGGGATGCCCTACAATGAGCAGTTCTTC
TRBV11-3	NA	TRBJ2-7	NA	CASSSTGHPSYEQYF	TGTGCCAGCAGCTCCACCGGACACCCCAGCTACGAGCAGTACTTC
TRBV5-8	NA	TRBJ1-6	NA	CASSFLSGRPNSPLHF	TGTGCCAGCAGCTTCTTGAGCGGGCGTCCGAACTCACCCCTCCACTTT
TRBV6-5	TRBD1	TRBJ1-2	NA	CASSEPGQGIVGYTF	TGTGCCAGCAGCGAGCCGGGACAGGGAATCGTTGGCTACACCTTC